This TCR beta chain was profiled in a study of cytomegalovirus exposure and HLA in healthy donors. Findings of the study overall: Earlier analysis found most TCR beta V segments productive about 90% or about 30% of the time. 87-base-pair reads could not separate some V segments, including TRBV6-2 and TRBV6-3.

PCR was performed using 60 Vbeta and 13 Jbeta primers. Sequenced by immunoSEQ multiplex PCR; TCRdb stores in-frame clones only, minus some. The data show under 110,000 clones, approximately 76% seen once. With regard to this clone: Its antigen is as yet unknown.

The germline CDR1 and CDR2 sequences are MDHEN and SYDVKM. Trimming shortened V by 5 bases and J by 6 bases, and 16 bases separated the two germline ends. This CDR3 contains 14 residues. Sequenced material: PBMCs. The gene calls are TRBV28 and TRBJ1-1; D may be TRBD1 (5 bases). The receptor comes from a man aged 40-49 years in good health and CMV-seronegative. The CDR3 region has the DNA TGTGCCAGCAGTCTCCTTTTCAGGGTGGCTGAAGCTTTCTTT. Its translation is CASSLLFRVAEAFF. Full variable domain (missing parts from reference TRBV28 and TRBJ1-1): DVKVTQSSRYLVKRTGEKVFLECVQDMDHENMFWYRQDPGLGLRLIYFSYDVKMKEKGDIPEGYSVSREKKERFSLILESASTNQTSMYLCASSLLFRVAEAFFGQGTRLTVV.